This TCR beta chain stems from a study of T cells after somatic rescue of genetic block. There are 14 residues in the CDR3. Trimming removed 6 bases from V and 4 bases from J, with 10 bases in between. Germline CDR1 reads MDHEN; CDR2 reads SYDVKM. This clone has a single count. The table came from immunoSEQ multiplex PCR; TCRdb's copy has only in-frame clones and leaves some out. The table shows 12,000 to 15,000 clones, with just over 70% occurring only once. This TCR was sampled from a boy under 18. This chain connects TRBV28 to TRBJ2-6; the D is unclear. The specimen was peripheral blood mononuclear cells (PBMCs). The CDR3 sequence: CASRTHAGANVLTF. In nucleotides, the CDR3 is TGTGCCAGCAGAACCCACGCGGGGGCCAACGTCCTGACTTTC.